The T cell receptor (beta chain) described here comes from a study of CD8 T cells in ankylosing spondylitis (dated by TCRdb to 2015 to 2018). Turning to the overall study: T cell receptor beta repertoires were profiled in healthy donors and ankylosing spondylitis patients so that disease-linked TCR variants could be found. The full study cohort comprised 20 to 25 ankylosing spondylitis patients and around 100 healthy donors. Peripheral blood samples were taken, and synovial fluid was additionally collected from ankylosing spondylitis patients.

This clonotype was counted ten times or more. Its binding antigen is unknown. Base-call qualities are not available, and no considerably larger clone is one nucleotide away. Summary of the overall study and its limitations: Blood from ankylosing spondylitis patients appeared to be characterized by a TCR beta motif made up of several highly homologous amino acid variants. The disease-linked clones showed a CD8+ phenotype and occurred at relatively low frequencies in peripheral blood. Significant enrichment of the disease-linked clones was reported in matched synovial fluid samples from ankylosing spondylitis patients. Some of the motif variants had been reported before in the synovial fluid and blood of reactive arthritis patients, a finding that suggests common disease-initiation mechanisms.

Sequencing was carried out with an Illumina HiSeq 2500. TCR beta libraries were prepared by quantitative 5'-RACE with molecular barcodes. For the original study's pipeline: A new computational method, built on a probabilistic model of VDJ rearrangement, was used to identify disease-linked TCR variants. TCRdb passed the public sequencing reads through fastp at Q25 and MiXCR, retaining productive beta sequences. CDR3 protein sequences are deduplicated, and each keeps its most common genes and DNA. None of the V and J calls come from the authors' own analysis; TCRdb made them. This sample lists 90,000 to 100,000 distinct CDR3 sequences; about 8.3% were detected once. 8.5% to 10% of the sample is taken by the ten largest. In the germline V gene, CDR1 corresponds to LGHNA and CDR2 to YSLEER. Measured from the cysteine to the phenylalanine, the CDR3 is 14 residues long. Here the CDR3 DNA is all that survives: 42 bases in frame from base 1. A distance of 10 bases separates the germline ends of V and J, which lose 1 base and 4 bases respectively.

Sequencing input: blood, either unsorted or a sorted T cell fraction (not recorded which). The source of this sequence is a male donor with ankylosing spondylitis or in good health (not recorded which). This receptor chain uses TRBV4-3 and TRBJ1-1; no D segment can be confidently identified. The sequenced DNA is TGCGCCAGCAGCCAAGTTCCCCGGGGCACTGAAGCTTTCTTT. The translation is CASSQVPRGTEAFF.